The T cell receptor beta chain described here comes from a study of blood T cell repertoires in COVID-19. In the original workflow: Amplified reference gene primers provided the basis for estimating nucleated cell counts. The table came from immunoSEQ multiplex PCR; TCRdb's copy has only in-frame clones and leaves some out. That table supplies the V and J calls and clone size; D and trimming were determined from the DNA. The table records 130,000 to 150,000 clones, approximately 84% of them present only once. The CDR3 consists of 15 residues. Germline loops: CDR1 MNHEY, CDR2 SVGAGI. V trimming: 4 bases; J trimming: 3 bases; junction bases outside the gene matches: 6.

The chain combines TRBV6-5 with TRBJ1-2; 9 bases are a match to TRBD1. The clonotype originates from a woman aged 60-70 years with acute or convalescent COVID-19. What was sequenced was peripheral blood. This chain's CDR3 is CASSWSGQGDYGYTF. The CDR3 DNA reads TGTGCCAGCAGTTGGTCGGGACAGGGCGACTATGGCTACACCTTC.